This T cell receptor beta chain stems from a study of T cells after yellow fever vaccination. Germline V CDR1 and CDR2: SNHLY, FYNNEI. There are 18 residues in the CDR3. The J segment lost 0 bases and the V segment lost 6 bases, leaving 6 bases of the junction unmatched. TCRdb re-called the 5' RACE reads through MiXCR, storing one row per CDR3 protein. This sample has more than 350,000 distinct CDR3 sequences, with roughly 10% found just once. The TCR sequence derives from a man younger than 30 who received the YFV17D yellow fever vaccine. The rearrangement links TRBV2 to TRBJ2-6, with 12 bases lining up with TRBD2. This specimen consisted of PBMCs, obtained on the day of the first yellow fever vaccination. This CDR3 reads CASSETSGGYSGANVLTF. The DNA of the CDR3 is TGTGCCAGCAGCGAAACTAGCGGGGGGTACTCTGGGGCCAACGTCCTGACTTTC.